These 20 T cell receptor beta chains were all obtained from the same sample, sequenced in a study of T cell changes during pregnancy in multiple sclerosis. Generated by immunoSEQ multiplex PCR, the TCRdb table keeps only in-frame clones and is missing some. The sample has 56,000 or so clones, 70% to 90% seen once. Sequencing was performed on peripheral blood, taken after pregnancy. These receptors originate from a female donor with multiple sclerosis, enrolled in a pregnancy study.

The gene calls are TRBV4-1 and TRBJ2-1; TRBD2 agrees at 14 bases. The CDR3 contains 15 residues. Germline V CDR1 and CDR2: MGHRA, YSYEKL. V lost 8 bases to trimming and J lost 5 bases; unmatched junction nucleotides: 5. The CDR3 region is CASRAGLAGDNEQFF. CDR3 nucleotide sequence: TGCGCCAGCCGAGCGGGACTAGCGGGGGACAATGAGCAGTTCTTC.

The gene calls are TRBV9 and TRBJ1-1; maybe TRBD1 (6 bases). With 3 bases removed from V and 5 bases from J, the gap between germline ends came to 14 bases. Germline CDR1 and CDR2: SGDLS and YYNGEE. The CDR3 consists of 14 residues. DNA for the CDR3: TGTGCCAGCAGCGCGACGGACAGAAGGACTGAAGCTTTCTTT. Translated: CASSATDRRTEAFF.

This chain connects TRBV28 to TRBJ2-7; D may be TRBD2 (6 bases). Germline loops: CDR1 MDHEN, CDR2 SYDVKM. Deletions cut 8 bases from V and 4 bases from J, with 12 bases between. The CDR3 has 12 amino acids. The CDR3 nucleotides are TGTGCCAGCGCCCTGGAGGGGTACGAGCAGTACTTC. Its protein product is CASALEGYEQYF.

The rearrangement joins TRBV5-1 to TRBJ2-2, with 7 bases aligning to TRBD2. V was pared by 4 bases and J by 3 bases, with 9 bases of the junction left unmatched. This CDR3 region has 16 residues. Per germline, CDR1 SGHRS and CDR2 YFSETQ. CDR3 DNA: TGCGCCAGCAGCCTGGAAGCGGGACTCTACACCGGGGAGCTGTTTTTT. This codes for CASSLEAGLYTGELFF.

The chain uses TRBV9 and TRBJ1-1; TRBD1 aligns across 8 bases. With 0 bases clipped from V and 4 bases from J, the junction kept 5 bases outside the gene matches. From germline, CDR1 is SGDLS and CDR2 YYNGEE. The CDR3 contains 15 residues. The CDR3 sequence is CASSVVDTGGTEAFF. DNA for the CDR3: TGTGCCAGCAGCGTAGTAGACACAGGGGGCACTGAAGCTTTCTTT. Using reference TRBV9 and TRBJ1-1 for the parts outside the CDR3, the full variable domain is DSGVTQTPKHLITATGQRVTLRCSPRSGDLSVYWYQQSLDQGLQFLIQYYNGEERAKGNILERFSAQQFPDLHSELNLSSLELGDSALYFCASSVVDTGGTEAFFGQGTRLTVV.

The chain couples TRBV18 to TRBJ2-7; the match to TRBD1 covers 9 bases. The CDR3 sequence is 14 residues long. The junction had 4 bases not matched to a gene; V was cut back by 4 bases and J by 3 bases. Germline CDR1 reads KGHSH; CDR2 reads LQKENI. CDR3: CASSLMTGGYEQYF. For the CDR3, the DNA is TGTGCCAGCTCACTAATGACAGGGGGCTACGAGCAGTACTTC.

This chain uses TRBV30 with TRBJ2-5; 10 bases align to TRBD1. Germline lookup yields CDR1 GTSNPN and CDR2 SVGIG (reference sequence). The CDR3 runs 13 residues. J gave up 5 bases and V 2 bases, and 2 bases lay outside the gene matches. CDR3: CAWSRDRGETQYF. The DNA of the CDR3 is TGTGCCTGGAGTCGGGACAGGGGTGAGACCCAGTACTTC.

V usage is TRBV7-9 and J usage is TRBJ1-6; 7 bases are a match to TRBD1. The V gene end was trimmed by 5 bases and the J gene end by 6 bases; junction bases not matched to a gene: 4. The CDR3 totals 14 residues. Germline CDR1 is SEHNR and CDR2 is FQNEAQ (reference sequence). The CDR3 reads CASSHGDSNSPLHF. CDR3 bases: TGTGCCAGCAGCCACGGGGACAGTAATTCACCCCTCCACTTT.

CDR3 residues: CASSPSSSGPQHF. DNA for the CDR3: TGTGCCAGCAGCCCGTCGTCCAGTGGGCCCCAGCATTTT. The J gene is TRBJ1-5, the V gene TRBV9; D uncertain. The CDR3 is 13 amino acids. CDR1 is SGDLS and CDR2 is YYNGEE in the germline V gene. Trimming left V 4 bases short and J 9 bases short, with 14 bases between. The variable domain in full, completed from reference TRBV9 and TRBJ1-5, reads DSGVTQTPKHLITATGQRVTLRCSPRSGDLSVYWYQQSLDQGLQFLIQYYNGEERAKGNILERFSAQQFPDLHSELNLSSLELGDSALYFCASSPSSSGPQHFGDGTRLSIL.

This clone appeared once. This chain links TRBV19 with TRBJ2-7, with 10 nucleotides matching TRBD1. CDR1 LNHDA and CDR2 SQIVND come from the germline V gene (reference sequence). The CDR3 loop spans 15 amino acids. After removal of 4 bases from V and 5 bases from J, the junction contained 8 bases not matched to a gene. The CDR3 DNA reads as TGTGCCAGTAGTAACCGGGACAGGGGTTCCGACGAGCAGTACTTC. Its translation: CASSNRDRGSDEQYF.

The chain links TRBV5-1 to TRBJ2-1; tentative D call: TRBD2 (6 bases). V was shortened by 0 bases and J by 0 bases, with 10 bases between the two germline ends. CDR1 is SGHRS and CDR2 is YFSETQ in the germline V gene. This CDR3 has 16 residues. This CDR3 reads CASSLGGVSSYNEQFF. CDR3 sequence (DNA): TGCGCCAGCAGCTTGGGGGGGGTTAGCTCCTACAATGAGCAGTTCTTC.

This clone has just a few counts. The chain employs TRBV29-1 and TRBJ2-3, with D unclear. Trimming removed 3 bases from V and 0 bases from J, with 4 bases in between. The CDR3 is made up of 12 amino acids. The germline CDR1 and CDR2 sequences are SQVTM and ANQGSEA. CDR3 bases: TGCAGCGTTGATTTAAGCACAGATACGCAGTATTTT. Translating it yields CSVDLSTDTQYF.

The DNA for the CDR3 is TGTGCCAGCAGTCAGACAGGGGGCAGTGAAAAACTGTTTTTT. Amino acids: CASSQTGGSEKLFF. This sequence joins TRBV28 and TRBJ1-4, with TRBD1 matching 10 bases. In germline, CDR1 is MDHEN, CDR2 SYDVKM. Unmatched junction bases numbered 4, after V lost 5 bases and J lost 7 bases. This CDR3 region has 14 residues.

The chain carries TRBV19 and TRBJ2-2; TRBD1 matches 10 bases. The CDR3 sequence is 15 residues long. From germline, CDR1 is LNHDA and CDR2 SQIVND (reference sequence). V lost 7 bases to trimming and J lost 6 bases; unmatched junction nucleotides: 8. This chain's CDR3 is CASTADRGTAGELFF. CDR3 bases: TGTGCCAGTACCGCGGACAGGGGGACGGCCGGGGAGCTGTTTTTT.

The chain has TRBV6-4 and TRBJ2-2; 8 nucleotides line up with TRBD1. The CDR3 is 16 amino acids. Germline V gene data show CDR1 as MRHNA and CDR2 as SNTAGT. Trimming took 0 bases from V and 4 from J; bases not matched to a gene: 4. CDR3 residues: CASSDSPGQATGELFF. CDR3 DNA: TGTGCCAGCAGTGACTCTCCGGGACAGGCCACCGGGGAGCTGTTTTTT.

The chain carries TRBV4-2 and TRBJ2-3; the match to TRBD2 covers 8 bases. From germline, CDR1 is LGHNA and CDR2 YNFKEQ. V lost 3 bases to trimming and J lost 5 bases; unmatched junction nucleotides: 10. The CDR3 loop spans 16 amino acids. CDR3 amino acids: CASSHEPLAGQDTQYF. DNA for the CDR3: TGTGCCAGCAGCCACGAGCCGCTAGCGGGCCAAGATACGCAGTATTTT.

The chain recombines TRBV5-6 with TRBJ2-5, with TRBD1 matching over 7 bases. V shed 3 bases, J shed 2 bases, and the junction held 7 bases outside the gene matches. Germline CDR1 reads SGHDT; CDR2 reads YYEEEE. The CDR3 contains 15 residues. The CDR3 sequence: CASSSDRVWQETQYF. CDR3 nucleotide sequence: TGTGCCAGCAGCTCTGACAGGGTTTGGCAAGAGACCCAGTACTTC.

CDR3 DNA: TGTGCCAGCAGCTTAGCGGTAGCGGGGGAAGGGGATACGCAGTATTTT. Amino acid sequence: CASSLAVAGEGDTQYF. This chain links TRBV7-9 with TRBJ2-3; 9 nucleotides match TRBD2. Trimming at V came to 0 bases and at J to 6 bases, leaving 7 bases not matched to a gene. This CDR3 has 16 amino acids. Germline values: CDR1 SEHNR, CDR2 FQNEAQ (reference sequence).

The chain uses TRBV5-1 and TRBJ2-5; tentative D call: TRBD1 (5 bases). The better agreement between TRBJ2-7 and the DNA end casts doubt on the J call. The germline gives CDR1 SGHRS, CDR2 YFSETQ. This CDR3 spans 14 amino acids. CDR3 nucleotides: TGCGCCAGCAGCTTGGGGGGCCGAACCTACGAGCAGTACTTC. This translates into CASSLGGRTYEQYF.

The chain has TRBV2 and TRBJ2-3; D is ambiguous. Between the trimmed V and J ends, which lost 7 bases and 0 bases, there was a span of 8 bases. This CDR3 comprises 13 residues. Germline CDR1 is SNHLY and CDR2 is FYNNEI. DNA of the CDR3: TGTGCCAGCACGTACTATAGCACAGATACGCAGTATTTT. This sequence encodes CASTYYSTDTQYF.